This T cell receptor (beta chain) was captured in a study of radiotherapy plus CTLA-4 blockade in lung cancer. Study-wide results and caveats: Early clonal dynamics of blood T cells, together with interferon-beta, were reported as the best response predictor. Expansion of tumor-derived TCR clones was observed in blood after radiotherapy plus ipilimumab.

There are 16 residues in the CDR3. Per germline, CDR1 SGHRS and CDR2 YFSETQ. The V end lost 2 bases, the J end lost 0 bases, and 11 bases lay between the germline ends. Of note for this clone: The antigen is not known.

Focal radiation plus CTLA-4 blockade with ipilimumab was administered to patients who had chemo-refractory metastatic non-small-cell lung cancer. Assay: immunoSEQ multiplex PCR; the TCRdb copy retains only in-frame clones and omits some. The table has 89,000 or so clones, 82% seen once; the top ten hold nearly 3.5%. This chain joins TRBV5-1 and TRBJ2-2; D possibly corresponds to TRBD2 (6 bases). The source was peripheral blood, collected from a patient treated with radiotherapy plus ipilimumab. The clonotype comes from a human donor with non-small cell lung cancer who had a partial response to radiotherapy plus ipilimumab. The CDR3 region has the DNA TGCGCCAGCAGCTTAGTAGGCGGGACGAACACCGGGGAGCTGTTTTTT. It is translated as CASSLVGGTNTGELFF.